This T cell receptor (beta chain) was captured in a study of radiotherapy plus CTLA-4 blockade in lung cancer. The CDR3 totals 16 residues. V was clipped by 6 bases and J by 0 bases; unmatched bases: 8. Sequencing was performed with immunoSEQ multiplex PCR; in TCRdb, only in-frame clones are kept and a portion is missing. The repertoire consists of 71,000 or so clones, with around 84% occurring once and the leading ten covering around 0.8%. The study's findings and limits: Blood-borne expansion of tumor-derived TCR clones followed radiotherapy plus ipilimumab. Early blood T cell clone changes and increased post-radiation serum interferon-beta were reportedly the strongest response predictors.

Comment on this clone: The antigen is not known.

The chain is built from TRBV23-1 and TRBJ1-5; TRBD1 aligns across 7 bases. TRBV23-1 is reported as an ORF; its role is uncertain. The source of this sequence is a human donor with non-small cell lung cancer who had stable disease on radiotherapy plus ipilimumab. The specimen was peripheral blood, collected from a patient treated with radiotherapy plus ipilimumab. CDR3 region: CASSPRDSYSNQPQHF. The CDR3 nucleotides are TGCGCCAGCAGCCCCCGGGACAGTTATAGCAATCAGCCCCAGCATTTT.